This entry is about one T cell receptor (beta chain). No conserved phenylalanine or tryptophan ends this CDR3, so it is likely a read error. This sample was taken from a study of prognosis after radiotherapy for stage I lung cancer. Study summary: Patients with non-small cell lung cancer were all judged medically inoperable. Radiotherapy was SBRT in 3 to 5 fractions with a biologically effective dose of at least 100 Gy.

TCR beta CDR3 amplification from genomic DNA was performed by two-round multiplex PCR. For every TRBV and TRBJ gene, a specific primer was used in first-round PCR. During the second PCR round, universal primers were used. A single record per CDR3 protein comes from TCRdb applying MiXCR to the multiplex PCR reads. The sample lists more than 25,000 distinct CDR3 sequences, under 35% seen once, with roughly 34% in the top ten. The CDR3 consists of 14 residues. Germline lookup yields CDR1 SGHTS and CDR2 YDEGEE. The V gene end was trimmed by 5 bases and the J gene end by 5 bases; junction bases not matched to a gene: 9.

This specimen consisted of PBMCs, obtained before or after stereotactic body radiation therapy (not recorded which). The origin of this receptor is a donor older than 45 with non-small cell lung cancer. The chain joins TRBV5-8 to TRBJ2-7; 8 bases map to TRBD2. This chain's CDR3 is CASRFAGGADEQYL. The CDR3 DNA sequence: TGTGCCAGCAGATTTGCGGGAGGAGCTGACGAGCAGTACTTA.